Listed below are T cell receptor beta chains from one sample, sequenced in a study of cytomegalovirus exposure and HLA in healthy donors. Clones were sequenced by immunoSEQ multiplex PCR, and TCRdb holds only the in-frame ones, with some missing. Of about 120,000 clones in the sample, around 66% were seen once. Input material: PBMCs. The receptors stem from a man between 18 and 35 years old in good health and CMV-seronegative. The CDR3 runs from the conserved cysteine through the conserved F or W. Each record gives: CDR3 protein, CDR3 DNA, D gene, clone size, V gene, J gene. D genes are given only for firm matches. Clone size, where shown, is once, few, many, or a class for clones that have expanded.

cdr3_aa: CASSTKRRTQETQYF
cdr3_nt: TGTGCCAGCAGCACCAAGCGACGTACCCAAGAGACCCAGTACTTC
d_call: .
clone_size: .
v_call: TRBV7-2
j_call: TRBJ2-5

cdr3_aa: CASSEQGGQETQYF
cdr3_nt: TGTGCCAGCAGCGAACAGGGGGGCCAAGAGACCCAGTACTTC
d_call: TRBD1
clone_size: .
v_call: TRBV7-2
j_call: TRBJ2-5

cdr3_aa: CASSLPFRLAGLYEQYF
cdr3_nt: TGTGCCAGCAGCTTACCCTTCAGACTAGCGGGCCTCTACGAGCAGTACTTC
d_call: TRBD2
clone_size: .
v_call: TRBV11-2
j_call: TRBJ2-7

cdr3_aa: CASSPRTGGGTEAFF
cdr3_nt: TGTGCCAGCAGCCCCCGGACAGGGGGTGGCACTGAAGCTTTCTTT
d_call: TRBD1
clone_size: .
v_call: TRBV7-6
j_call: TRBJ1-1

cdr3_aa: CASSEKSGYTF
cdr3_nt: TGTGCCAGCAGTGAAAAGAGTGGCTACACCTTC
d_call: .
clone_size: few
v_call: TRBV28
j_call: TRBJ1-2

cdr3_aa: CASSRSLAVPSEQYF
cdr3_nt: TGTGCCAGCAGCCGTTCACTAGCGGTGCCTTCCGAGCAGTACTTC
d_call: TRBD2
clone_size: .
v_call: TRBV6-5
j_call: TRBJ2-7

cdr3_aa: CASSRGRRESDTQYF
cdr3_nt: TGTGCCAGCAGCAGAGGGAGGCGGGAGTCAGATACGCAGTATTTT
d_call: TRBD2
clone_size: .
v_call: TRBV9
j_call: TRBJ2-3

cdr3_aa: CASSDWGGIYNEQFF
cdr3_nt: TGTGCCAGCAGTGATTGGGGGGGAATATACAATGAGCAGTTCTTC
d_call: TRBD2
clone_size: .
v_call: TRBV2
j_call: TRBJ2-1

cdr3_aa: CSVAQTPESSYEQYF
cdr3_nt: TGCAGCGTTGCCCAGACGCCGGAGAGCTCCTACGAGCAGTACTTC
d_call: .
clone_size: .
v_call: TRBV29-1
j_call: TRBJ2-7

cdr3_aa: CASSIGPEAFF
cdr3_nt: TGTGCCAGTAGTATAGGGCCAGAAGCTTTCTTT
d_call: .
clone_size: .
v_call: TRBV19
j_call: TRBJ1-1

cdr3_aa: CASSDTGVGEETQYF
cdr3_nt: TGCGCCAGCAGTGATACTGGTGTAGGAGAAGAGACCCAGTACTTC
d_call: .
clone_size: .
v_call: TRBV10-1
j_call: TRBJ2-5

cdr3_aa: CASSPGGNEKLFF
cdr3_nt: TGTGCCAGCTCCCCCGGGGGTAATGAAAAACTGTTTTTT
d_call: .
clone_size: .
v_call: TRBV18
j_call: TRBJ1-4

cdr3_aa: CASKGLGGSVEQFF
cdr3_nt: TGTGCCAGCAAAGGCCTGGGAGGATCTGTTGAGCAGTTCTTC
d_call: .
clone_size: .
v_call: TRBV6-1
j_call: TRBJ2-1

cdr3_aa: CASSYRHINQPQHF
cdr3_nt: TGTGCCAGCAGTTATCGACACATCAATCAGCCCCAGCATTTT
d_call: .
clone_size: .
v_call: TRBV6-6
j_call: TRBJ1-5

cdr3_aa: CASSKVAGALGEQYF
cdr3_nt: TGTGCCAGCAGTAAAGTTGCGGGAGCCCTCGGCGAGCAGTACTTC
d_call: TRBD2
clone_size: .
v_call: TRBV28
j_call: TRBJ2-7

cdr3_aa: CASSIRTGESYEQYF
cdr3_nt: TGTGCCAGTAGTATTAGGACGGGGGAGTCCTACGAGCAGTACTTC
d_call: .
clone_size: .
v_call: TRBV19
j_call: TRBJ2-7

cdr3_aa: CAWGTATDTQYF
cdr3_nt: TGTGCCTGGGGGACAGCTACAGATACGCAGTATTTT
d_call: TRBD1
clone_size: few
v_call: TRBV30
j_call: TRBJ2-3

cdr3_aa: CASSTRIRDRGRGTEAFF
cdr3_nt: TGTGCCAGCAGCACTCGTATCCGGGACAGGGGGCGAGGCACTGAAGCTTTCTTT
d_call: TRBD1
clone_size: .
v_call: TRBV2
j_call: TRBJ1-1

cdr3_aa: CASSTSGQINYGYTF
cdr3_nt: TGTGCCAGCTCAACGTCGGGACAAATTAACTATGGCTACACCTTC
d_call: .
clone_size: .
v_call: TRBV18
j_call: TRBJ1-2

cdr3_aa: CASSIDSGELFF
cdr3_nt: TGTGCCAGCAGCATCGACAGCGGGGAGCTGTTTTTT
d_call: .
clone_size: few
v_call: TRBV5-4
j_call: TRBJ2-2

cdr3_aa: CASRPPGEAGVSPQHF
cdr3_nt: TGTGCCAGCAGGCCTCCCGGGGAGGCCGGGGTCTCACCCCAGCATTTT
d_call: .
clone_size: .
v_call: TRBV6-6
j_call: TRBJ1-5

cdr3_aa: CASSLVPGGQGGELFF
cdr3_nt: TGTGCCAGCAGCTTAGTCCCGGGGGGGCAGGGCGGGGAGCTGTTTTTT
d_call: TRBD2
clone_size: .
v_call: TRBV11-2
j_call: TRBJ2-2

cdr3_aa: CASSLLQTAEAFF
cdr3_nt: TGTGCCAGCAGCTTACTCCAGACTGCTGAAGCTTTCTTT
d_call: .
clone_size: .
v_call: TRBV7-2
j_call: TRBJ1-1

cdr3_aa: CASSLGEGGELFF
cdr3_nt: TGTGCCAGCAGCTTAGGCGAGGGCGGGGAGCTGTTTTTT
d_call: .
clone_size: .
v_call: TRBV7-2
j_call: TRBJ2-2

cdr3_aa: CASRSTGSSYEQYF
cdr3_nt: TGTGCCAGCAGGTCAACAGGATCCTCCTACGAGCAGTACTTC
d_call: .
clone_size: .
v_call: TRBV6-5
j_call: TRBJ2-7

cdr3_aa: CASSLVGTSLHNEQFF
cdr3_nt: TGCGCCAGCAGCTTGGTGGGGACTAGCCTACACAATGAGCAGTTCTTC
d_call: TRBD2
clone_size: .
v_call: TRBV5-1
j_call: TRBJ2-1

cdr3_aa: CASSSSVSMFKGEGGNEQFF
cdr3_nt: TGTGCCAGCAGCTCCTCTGTGAGCATGTTCAAGGGGGAGGGAGGGAATGAGCAGTTCTTC
d_call: .
clone_size: .
v_call: TRBV13
j_call: TRBJ2-1

cdr3_aa: CASSIARFSTEAFF
cdr3_nt: TGTGCCAGTAGTATAGCTAGGTTCAGCACTGAAGCTTTCTTT
d_call: .
clone_size: .
v_call: TRBV19
j_call: TRBJ1-1

cdr3_aa: CASSQRVSNQPQHF
cdr3_nt: TGTGCCAGCAGTCAACGGGTTAGCAATCAGCCCCAGCATTTT
d_call: .
clone_size: .
v_call: TRBV6-5
j_call: TRBJ1-5

cdr3_aa: CASSIRQGYEQYF
cdr3_nt: TGTGCCAGCAGCATAAGACAGGGCTACGAGCAGTACTTC
d_call: TRBD1
clone_size: .
v_call: TRBV5-6
j_call: TRBJ2-7

cdr3_aa: CASSHRQGFSSEQYF
cdr3_nt: TGCGCCAGCAGCCACCGACAGGGTTTCAGTTCCGAGCAGTACTTC
d_call: TRBD1
clone_size: .
v_call: TRBV4-1
j_call: TRBJ2-7

cdr3_aa: CAGRTSGYNEQFF
cdr3_nt: TGTGCCGGAAGGACTAGCGGATACAATGAGCAGTTCTTC
d_call: TRBD2
clone_size: .
v_call: TRBV6-1
j_call: TRBJ2-1

cdr3_aa: CASSSGRGELFF
cdr3_nt: TGTGCCAGCAGCTCCGGGAGGGGGGAGCTGTTTTTT
d_call: TRBD2
clone_size: .
v_call: TRBV11-2
j_call: TRBJ2-2

cdr3_aa: CASRSQGARGKLFF
cdr3_nt: TGTGCCAGCAGGTCACAGGGGGCTAGGGGAAAACTGTTTTTT
d_call: TRBD1
clone_size: .
v_call: TRBV6-5
j_call: TRBJ1-4

cdr3_aa: CAIASGGLAGESSYNEQFF
cdr3_nt: TGTGCCATCGCTTCTGGGGGACTAGCGGGAGAGAGCTCCTACAATGAGCAGTTCTTC
d_call: TRBD2
clone_size: few
v_call: TRBV10-3
j_call: TRBJ2-1

cdr3_aa: CAISGGSGGSEQFF
cdr3_nt: TGTGCCATCAGTGGGGGGTCGGGGGGAAGTGAGCAGTTCTTC
d_call: TRBD2
clone_size: once
v_call: TRBV10-3
j_call: TRBJ2-1

cdr3_aa: CATWGQGKAEQYF
cdr3_nt: TGTGCCACCTGGGGACAGGGAAAAGCCGAGCAGTACTTC
d_call: TRBD1
clone_size: few
v_call: TRBV28
j_call: TRBJ2-7

cdr3_aa: CASSNQGVASPLHF
cdr3_nt: TGTGCCAGTAGTAACCAGGGGGTAGCCTCACCCCTCCACTTT
d_call: TRBD1
clone_size: .
v_call: TRBV19
j_call: TRBJ1-6

cdr3_aa: CASSLQGRGNTEAFF
cdr3_nt: TGTGCCAGCAGTTTGCAGGGTCGAGGAAACACTGAAGCTTTCTTT
d_call: .
clone_size: .
v_call: TRBV27
j_call: TRBJ1-1

cdr3_aa: CASSPGGGGGYTF
cdr3_nt: TGTGCCAGCAGCCCCGGCGGGGGCGGTGGCTACACCTTC
d_call: .
clone_size: .
v_call: TRBV7-9
j_call: TRBJ1-2

cdr3_aa: CASSFLSPGSTSYNEQFF
cdr3_nt: TGTGCCAGCAGTTTTCTCAGCCCCGGGTCAACCTCCTACAATGAGCAGTTCTTC
d_call: .
clone_size: .
v_call: TRBV27
j_call: TRBJ2-1

cdr3_aa: CASSPGQGNYGYTF
cdr3_nt: TGCGCCAGCAGCCCCGGACAGGGAAACTATGGCTACACCTTC
d_call: TRBD1
clone_size: once
v_call: TRBV4-3
j_call: TRBJ1-2

cdr3_aa: CASTSSRGGRSEQYF
cdr3_nt: TGTGCCAGCACCTCAAGTAGGGGCGGGAGATCTGAGCAGTACTTC
d_call: TRBD2
clone_size: .
v_call: TRBV14
j_call: TRBJ2-7

cdr3_aa: CASSSAGTPPYEQYF
cdr3_nt: TGTGCCAGCAGCTCCGCCGGGACACCTCCCTACGAGCAGTACTTC
d_call: .
clone_size: .
v_call: TRBV7-9
j_call: TRBJ2-7

cdr3_aa: CASSIWPPGADYGYTF
cdr3_nt: TGTGCCAGTAGTATATGGCCCCCAGGGGCCGACTATGGCTACACCTTC
d_call: .
clone_size: .
v_call: TRBV19
j_call: TRBJ1-2

cdr3_aa: CASSRQGLQPQHF
cdr3_nt: TGTGCCAGCTCTCGTCAGGGGCTTCAGCCCCAGCATTTT
d_call: .
clone_size: few
v_call: TRBV19
j_call: TRBJ1-5

cdr3_aa: CASSFRGTSSYEQYF
cdr3_nt: TGTGCCAGCAGTTTCCGGGGGACCAGCTCCTACGAGCAGTACTTC
d_call: .
clone_size: few
v_call: TRBV27
j_call: TRBJ2-7

cdr3_aa: CASSLGQGSYEQYF
cdr3_nt: TGTGCCAGCAGTTTAGGACAGGGTAGCTACGAGCAGTACTTC
d_call: TRBD1
clone_size: .
v_call: TRBV27
j_call: TRBJ2-7